A single sample gave rise to the 3 T cell receptor beta chains below, sequenced in a study of metastatic and nonmetastatic thyroid tumors. TCRdb re-called the PCR reads through MiXCR. The repertoire holds 23,000 or so clones, about a fifth seen once, with roughly 28% in the top ten. All patients were treatment-naive before thyroid surgery. The specimen sequenced was blood. These receptors all stem from a female donor with papillary thyroid cancer or a benign thyroid nodule (not recorded which). Some clones in this sample may be carry-over from other donors' samples.

V usage is TRBV13 and J usage is TRBJ2-3; D remains unclear. V was shortened by 3 bases and J by 3 bases, with 13 bases between the two germline ends. The CDR3 loop spans 15 amino acids. Germline V gene lookup returns CDR1 PRHDT and CDR2 FYEKMQ (reference sequence). In nucleotides, the CDR3 is TGTGCCAGCAGCTTCTCGACCTCTTTGACAGATACGCAGTATTTT. It yields the protein CASSFSTSLTDTQYF.

Sample share makes this clone medium-sized. The chain joins TRBV27 to TRBJ2-7; unclear D gene. The V and J ends lost 3 bases and 1 base respectively, with 7 bases between them. The CDR3 runs 13 residues. From germline, CDR1 is MNHEY and CDR2 SMNVEV (reference sequence). The DNA for the CDR3 is TGTGCCAGCAGTTTCGGACGGTCCTACGAGCAGTACTTC. It specifies CASSFGRSYEQYF.

The sample holds many counts of this clone. The chain uses TRBV4-3 and TRBJ2-3, with 10 nucleotides matching TRBD2. From germline, CDR1 is LGHNA and CDR2 YSLEER. The CDR3 sequence is 14 residues long. Trimming took 8 bases from V and 4 from J; bases not matched to a gene: 6. The CDR3 bases are TGCGCCAGCGGGCTAGCGGGAGTTGCAGATACGCAGTATTTT. Translation: CASGLAGVADTQYF.